This note documents a single TCR beta chain sequence. What it recognizes is unknown. The data were taken from a study of T cell responses to AZD1222 COVID-19 vaccine. Findings and limits, study-wide: Two AZD1222 doses significantly raised spike-specific TCR breadth and depth over controls. Regions left unmutated in variants are reportedly the target of nearly half of spike-specific TCRs. No day 14 peak samples; only post-peak repertoires were characterized.

The CDR3 length is 14 residues. From germline, CDR1 is SGHDT and CDR2 YYEEEE. V was shortened by 0 bases and J by 1 base, with 7 bases between the two germline ends. This table comes from immunoSEQ multiplex PCR, and its TCRdb copy is limited to in-frame clones, with some not included. The repertoire consists of approximately 110,000 clones, with 88% occurring once and the leading ten covering around 9.1%. The sequence came from an adult in good health. The rearrangement joins TRBV5-6 to TRBJ2-5; TRBD1 or TRBD2 may be the D gene (5 bases each). Sample: peripheral blood, taken on day 0 of AZD1222 vaccination. The CDR3 is CASSLGGTQETQYF. The CDR3 bases are TGTGCCAGCAGCTTGGGGGGGACCCAAGAGACCCAGTACTTC.